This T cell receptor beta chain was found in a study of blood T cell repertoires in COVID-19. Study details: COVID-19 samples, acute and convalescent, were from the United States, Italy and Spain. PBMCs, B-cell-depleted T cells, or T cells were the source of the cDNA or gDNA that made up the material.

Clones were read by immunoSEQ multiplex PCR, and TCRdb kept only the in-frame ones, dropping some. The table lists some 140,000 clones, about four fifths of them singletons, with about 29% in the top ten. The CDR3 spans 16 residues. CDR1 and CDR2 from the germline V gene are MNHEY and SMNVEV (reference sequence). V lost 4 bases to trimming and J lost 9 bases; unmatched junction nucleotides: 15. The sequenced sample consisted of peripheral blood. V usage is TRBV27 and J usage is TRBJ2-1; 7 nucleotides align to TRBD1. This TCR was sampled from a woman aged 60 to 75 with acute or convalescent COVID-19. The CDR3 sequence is CASSSETGPRLAEQFF. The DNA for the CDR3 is TGTGCCAGCAGTTCGGAGACAGGGCCCCGTCTGGCTGAGCAGTTCTTC.